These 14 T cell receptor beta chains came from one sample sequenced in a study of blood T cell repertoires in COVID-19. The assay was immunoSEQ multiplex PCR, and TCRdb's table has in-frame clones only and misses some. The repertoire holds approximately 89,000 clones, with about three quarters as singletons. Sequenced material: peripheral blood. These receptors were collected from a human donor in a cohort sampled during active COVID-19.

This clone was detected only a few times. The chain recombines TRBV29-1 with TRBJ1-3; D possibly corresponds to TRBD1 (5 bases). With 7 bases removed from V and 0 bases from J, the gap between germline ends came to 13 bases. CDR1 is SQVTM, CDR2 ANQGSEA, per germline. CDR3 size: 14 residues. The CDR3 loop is CSGAGGISGNTIYF. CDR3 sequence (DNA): TGCAGCGGGGCGGGGGGAATCTCTGGAAACACCATATATTTT.

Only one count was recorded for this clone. The CDR3 loop is CASSVSGRPSSYNEQFF. Written as DNA, the CDR3 is TGTGCCAGCAGTGTTAGCGGGAGGCCCAGCTCCTACAATGAGCAGTTCTTC. This sequence joins TRBV2 and TRBJ2-1; 10 nucleotides align to TRBD2. The CDR3 spans 17 residues. V was clipped by 4 bases and J by 0 bases; unmatched bases: 6. CDR1 is SNHLY, CDR2 FYNNEI, per germline.

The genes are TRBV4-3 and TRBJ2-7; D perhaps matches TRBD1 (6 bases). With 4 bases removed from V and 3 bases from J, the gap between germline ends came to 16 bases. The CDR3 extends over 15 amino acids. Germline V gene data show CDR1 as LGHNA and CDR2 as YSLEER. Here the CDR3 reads CASSRYRDSLYEQYF. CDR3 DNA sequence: TGCGCCAGCAGCCGCTACAGGGATAGTCTCTACGAGCAGTACTTC.

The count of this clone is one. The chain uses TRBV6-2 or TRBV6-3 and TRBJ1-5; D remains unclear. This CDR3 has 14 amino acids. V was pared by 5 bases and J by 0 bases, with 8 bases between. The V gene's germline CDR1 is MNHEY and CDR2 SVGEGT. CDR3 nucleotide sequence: TGTGCCAGCAGTCCACTGAATAGCAATCAGCCCCAGCATTTT. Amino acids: CASSPLNSNQPQHF.

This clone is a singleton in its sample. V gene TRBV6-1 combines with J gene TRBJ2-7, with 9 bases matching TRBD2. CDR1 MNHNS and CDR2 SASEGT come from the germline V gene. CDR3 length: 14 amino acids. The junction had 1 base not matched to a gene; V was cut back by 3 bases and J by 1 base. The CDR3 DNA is TGTGCCAGCAGTGAGACTAGCGGTTCCTACGAGCAGTACTTC. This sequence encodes CASSETSGSYEQYF.

The CDR3 bases are TGTGCCTGGAACTCACAGGGGACCTATGGCTACACCTTC. Translated, it gives CAWNSQGTYGYTF. The V and J genes are TRBV30 and TRBJ1-2; 7 positions match TRBD1. The CDR3 runs to 13 residues. With 4 bases clipped from V and 4 bases from J, the junction kept 6 bases outside the gene matches. Germline V CDR1 and CDR2: GTSNPN, SVGIG (reference sequence).

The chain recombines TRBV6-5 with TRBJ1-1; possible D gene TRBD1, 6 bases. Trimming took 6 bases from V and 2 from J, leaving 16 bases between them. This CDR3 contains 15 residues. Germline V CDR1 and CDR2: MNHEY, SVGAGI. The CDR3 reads CASSPNRGSNTEAFF. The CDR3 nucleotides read TGTGCCAGCAGCCCAAATAGGGGGTCCAACACTGAAGCTTTCTTT.

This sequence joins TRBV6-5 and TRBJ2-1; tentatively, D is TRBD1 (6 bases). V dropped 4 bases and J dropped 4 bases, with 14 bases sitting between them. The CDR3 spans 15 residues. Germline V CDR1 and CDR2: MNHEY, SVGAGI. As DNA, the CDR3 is TGTGCCAGCAGTTCGGACCAGGGGAGTTACAATGAGCAGTTCTTC. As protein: CASSSDQGSYNEQFF.

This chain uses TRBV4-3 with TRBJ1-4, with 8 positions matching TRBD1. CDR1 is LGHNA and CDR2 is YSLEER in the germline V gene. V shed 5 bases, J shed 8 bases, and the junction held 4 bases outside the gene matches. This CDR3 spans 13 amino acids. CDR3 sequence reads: CASSRQGREKLFF. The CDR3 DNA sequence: TGCGCCAGCAGCAGACAGGGGCGAGAAAAACTGTTTTTT.

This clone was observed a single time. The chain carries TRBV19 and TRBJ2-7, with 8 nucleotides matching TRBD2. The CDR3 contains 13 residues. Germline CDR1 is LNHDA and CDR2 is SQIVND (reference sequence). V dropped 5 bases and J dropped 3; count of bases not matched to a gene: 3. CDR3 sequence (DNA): TGTGCCAGTAGTTCCGGGGGGGGCTACGAGCAGTACTTC. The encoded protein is CASSSGGGYEQYF.

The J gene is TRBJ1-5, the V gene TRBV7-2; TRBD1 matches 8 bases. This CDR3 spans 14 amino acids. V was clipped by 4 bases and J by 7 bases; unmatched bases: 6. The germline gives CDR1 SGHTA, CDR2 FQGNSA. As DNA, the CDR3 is TGTGCCAGCAGCTCAAGACAGGGGTTGCAGCCCCAGCATTTT. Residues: CASSSRQGLQPQHF. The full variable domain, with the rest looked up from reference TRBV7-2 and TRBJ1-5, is GAGVSQSPSNKVTEKGKDVELRCDPISGHTALYWYRQSLGQGLEFLIYFQGNSAPDKSGLPSDRFSAERTGGSVSTLTIQRTQQEDSAVYLCASSSRQGLQPQHFGDGTRLSIL.

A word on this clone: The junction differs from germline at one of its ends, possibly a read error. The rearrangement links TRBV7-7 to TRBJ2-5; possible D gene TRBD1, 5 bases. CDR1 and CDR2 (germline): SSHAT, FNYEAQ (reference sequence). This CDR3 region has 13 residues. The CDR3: CASSLQGPETQYF. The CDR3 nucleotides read TGTGCTAGCAGCTTGCAGGGTCCCGAGACCCAGTACTTC.

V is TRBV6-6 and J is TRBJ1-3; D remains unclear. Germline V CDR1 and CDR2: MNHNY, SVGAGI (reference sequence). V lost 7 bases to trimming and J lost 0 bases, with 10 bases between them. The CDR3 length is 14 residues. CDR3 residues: CASMSGGSGNTIYF. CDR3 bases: TGTGCCAGCATGTCGGGAGGCTCTGGAAACACCATATATTTT.

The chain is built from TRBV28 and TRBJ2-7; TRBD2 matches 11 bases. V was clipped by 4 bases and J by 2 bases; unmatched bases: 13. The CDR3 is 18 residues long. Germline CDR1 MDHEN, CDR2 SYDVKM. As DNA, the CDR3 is TGTGCCAGCAGTTCTCGTACTAGCGGGGGAGGGGGAGCCTACGAGCAGTACTTC. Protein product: CASSSRTSGGGGAYEQYF.